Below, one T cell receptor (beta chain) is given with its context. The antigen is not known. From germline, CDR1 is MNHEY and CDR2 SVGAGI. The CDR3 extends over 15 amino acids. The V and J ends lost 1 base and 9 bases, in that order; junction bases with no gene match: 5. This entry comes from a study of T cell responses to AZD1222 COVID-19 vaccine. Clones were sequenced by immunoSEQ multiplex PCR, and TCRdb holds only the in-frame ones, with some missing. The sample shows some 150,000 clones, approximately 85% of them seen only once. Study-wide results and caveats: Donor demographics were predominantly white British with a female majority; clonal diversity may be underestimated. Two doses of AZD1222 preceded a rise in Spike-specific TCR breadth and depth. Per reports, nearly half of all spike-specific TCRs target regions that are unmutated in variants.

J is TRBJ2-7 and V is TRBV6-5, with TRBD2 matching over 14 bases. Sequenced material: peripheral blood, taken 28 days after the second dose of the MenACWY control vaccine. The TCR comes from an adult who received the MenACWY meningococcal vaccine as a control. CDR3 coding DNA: TGTGCCAGCAGTTACTTAGGGACTAGCGGGAGAGGGCAGTACTTC. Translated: CASSYLGTSGRGQYF.